One and the same sample provided the 18 T cell receptor beta chains below, sequenced in a study of blood T cells in healthy people across ages. For the second PCR, which ran for about 6 to 12 cycles, a sample-barcoded 5' primer and a J-beta primer mix were used. TCRdb re-derived calls from the 5' RACE reads in MiXCR, one entry per CDR3 protein. This table holds about 670,000 distinct CDR3 sequences, around 41% found once. Source material: blood. These receptor sequences come from a man aged 80 or over in good health.

This clonotype was seen a few times. The chain employs TRBV11-3 and TRBJ2-7; no definite D call. This CDR3 has 14 amino acids. V was trimmed by 1 base and J by 9 bases, leaving 16 bases between them. CDR1 and CDR2 from the germline V gene are SGHNT and YENEEA. The CDR3 coding sequence is TGTGCCAGCAGCTTAGGACCCGTTGGTAGTGTGCAGTACTTC. Amino acids: CASSLGPVGSVQYF. Supplemented by reference TRBV11-3 and TRBJ2-7, the full variable domain reads EAGVVQSPRYKIIEKKQPVAFWCNPISGHNTLYWYLQNLGQGPELLIRYENEEAVDDSQLPKDRFSAERLKGVDSTLKIQPAELGDSAVYLCASSLGPVGSVQYFGPGTRLTVT.

The chain recombines TRBV20-1 with TRBJ2-7, with 10 nucleotides matching TRBD1. CDR1 and CDR2 from the germline V gene are DFQATT and SNEGSKA (reference sequence). The CDR3 is 12 amino acids. The DNA of the CDR3 is TGCAGCTACGGACAGGGGGCCTACGAGCAGTACTTC. This codes for CSYGQGAYEQYF.

This clonotype was seen a handful of times. This sequence joins TRBV11-2 and TRBJ2-1; 8 bases fit TRBD2. CDR1 is SGHAT, CDR2 FQNNGV, per germline. V lost 3 bases, J lost 10 bases, and 2 bases stayed unmatched. The CDR3 sequence is 12 residues long. DNA of the CDR3: TGTGCCAGCAGCTTGGGGACTAGGGAGCAGTTCTTC. The encoded protein is CASSLGTREQFF.

Many counts were recorded for this clonotype. This chain connects TRBV6-6 to TRBJ1-6; D is ambiguous. Trimming pared 6 bases from V and 9 bases from J, leaving 9 bases between. CDR3 length: 12 residues. The germline V gene has CDR1 MNHNY and CDR2 SVGAGI (reference sequence). Here the CDR3 reads CASRLETSPLHF. The DNA for the CDR3 is TGTGCCAGCAGACTTGAGACTTCACCCCTCCACTTT.

The gene calls are TRBV19 and TRBJ1-1; D not resolved. The CDR3 is 13 amino acids. The V end was cut by 3 bases, the J end by 5 bases, with 10 bases between. Per germline, CDR1 LNHDA and CDR2 SQIVND (reference sequence). CDR3 sequence (DNA): TGTGCCAGTAGTATTGGCCAGTCGACTGAAGCTTTCTTT. Amino acids: CASSIGQSTEAFF.

The rearrangement links TRBV7-9 to TRBJ2-5; 7 nucleotides line up with TRBD2. V lost 6 bases to trimming and J lost 1 base; unmatched junction nucleotides: 14. The CDR3 is 17 amino acids. The germline CDR1 and CDR2 sequences are SEHNR and FQNEAQ (reference sequence). CDR3 loop: CASSPSAGAAPQETQYF. CDR3 DNA: TGTGCCAGCAGTCCCTCGGCGGGAGCCGCCCCCCAAGAGACCCAGTACTTC.

This clonotype has more than one count but fewer than ten. The chain recombines TRBV10-2 with TRBJ2-5; 10 bases fit TRBD2. From germline, CDR1 is WSHSY and CDR2 SAAADI. The CDR3 consists of 15 residues. V lost 0 bases and J lost 5; bases outside the gene matches: 3. In nucleotides, the CDR3 is TGCGCCAGCAGTGAGTCAGGACTAGCGGTGGAGACCCAGTACTTC. Translation: CASSESGLAVETQYF.

The genes are TRBV6-2 or TRBV6-3 and TRBJ2-5; D is ambiguous. The CDR3 totals 13 residues. Deletions cut 2 bases from V and 1 base from J, with 5 bases between. The germline gives CDR1 MNHEY, CDR2 SVGEGT. As DNA, the CDR3 is TGTGCCAGCAGTTACCGCCCCCAAGAGACCCAGTACTTC. Protein: CASSYRPQETQYF.

This clonotype was observed at least ten times. The chain combines TRBV10-2 with TRBJ2-4; D is uncertain. CDR1 WSHSY and CDR2 SAAADI come from the germline V gene. This CDR3 has 16 residues. The V and J ends lost 2 bases and 1 base respectively, with 12 bases between them. The CDR3 protein is CASSEMTGGAKNIQYF. The DNA for the CDR3 is TGCGCCAGCAGTGAGATGACCGGTGGGGCCAAAAACATTCAGTACTTC.

The rearrangement uses TRBV4-2 and TRBJ2-3; D is ambiguous. V was cut by 0 bases and J by 1 base, with 8 bases left in between. The CDR3 has 15 residues. CDR1 and CDR2 (germline): LGHNA, YNFKEQ. The DNA for the CDR3 is TGTGCCAGCAGCCAAGATCGGGTCGGCACAGATACGCAGTATTTT. Its protein is CASSQDRVGTDTQYF.

The chain is built from TRBV28 and TRBJ2-4; D might be TRBD1 (6 bases). With the DNA end fitting TRBJ2-7 better, the J assignment may be wrong. The CDR3 runs to 17 residues. Germline assignment: CDR1 MDHEN and CDR2 SYDVKM. The CDR3 bases are TGTGCCAGCAGTTCGGTGGCAAAACCGGGACACCCGTACGAGCAGTACTTC. Translation gives CASSSVAKPGHPYEQYF.

The V and J genes are TRBV2 and TRBJ2-5; D ambiguous. The germline V and J ends were trimmed by 9 bases and 1 base, with 12 bases remaining between them. CDR3 length: 13 residues. Germline values: CDR1 SNHLY, CDR2 FYNNEI. The CDR3 sequence is CASGVGFQETQYF. The CDR3 nucleotides are TGTGCCAGTGGGGTTGGTTTCCAAGAGACCCAGTACTTC.

The chain carries TRBV24-1 and TRBJ2-2; D not certain. Germline V gives CDR1 KGHDR, CDR2 SFDVKD. CDR3 length equals 13 residues. V was shortened by 4 bases and J by 3 bases, with 5 bases between the two germline ends. The CDR3 loop is CATSDHDTGELFF. The CDR3 region has the DNA TGTGCCACCAGTGACCACGACACCGGGGAGCTGTTTTTT.

This clonotype came up a few times. This chain connects TRBV11-2 to TRBJ1-6, with no clear D. The CDR3 is 12 residues long. The ends were cut back, 4 bases at V and 14 bases at J, with 12 bases in the middle. CDR1 and CDR2 (germline): SGHAT, FQNNGV. The CDR3 sequence is CASSSSGWTLHF. In nucleotides, the CDR3 is TGTGCCAGCAGCTCTTCAGGATGGACCCTCCACTTT.

The V call is TRBV5-1, the J call TRBJ2-5, with no clear D. Trimming stripped 4 bases from V and 4 bases from J, with 14 bases between. Germline V lookup: CDR1 SGHRS, CDR2 YFSETQ. The CDR3 is made up of 14 amino acids. CDR3: CASSRFLMGETQYF. CDR3 nucleotide sequence: TGCGCCAGCAGCCGGTTCCTAATGGGAGAGACCCAGTACTTC.

This clonotype was detected once. This may be a read error, as it is one base from a much larger clone. This chain uses TRBV7-2 with TRBJ1-1; D is possibly TRBD1 (6 bases). The CDR3 is 15 residues long. Germline V gives CDR1 SGHTA, CDR2 FQGNSA. The CDR3 DNA reads TGTGCCTGCAGCCTCCGACAGGTCTGGGAGACTGAAGCTTTCTTT. Translating gives CACSLRQVWETEAFF.

This chain uses TRBV6-2 or TRBV6-3 with TRBJ2-3; the match to TRBD2 covers 14 bases. The CDR3 extends over 19 amino acids. Trimming at V came to 5 bases and at J to 0 bases, leaving 10 bases not matched to a gene. From germline, CDR1 is MNHEY and CDR2 SVGEGT. The CDR3 protein is CASSRRTSGGPASTDTQYF. In nucleotides, the CDR3 is TGTGCCAGCAGTAGAAGGACTAGCGGGGGGCCAGCTAGCACAGATACGCAGTATTTT.

The V gene is TRBV6-5, the J gene TRBJ2-2; D may be TRBD1 (5 bases). CDR3 size: 13 residues. The germline V and J ends were trimmed by 5 bases and 7 bases, with 11 bases remaining between them. From germline, CDR1 is MNHEY and CDR2 SVGAGI. CDR3: CASSGWGDGELFF. The CDR3 DNA reads TGTGCCAGCAGTGGGTGGGGCGACGGGGAGCTGTTTTTT.